This T cell receptor (beta chain) is from a study of vaccination effects on CD4 cells after COVID-19. Antigen-specific CD4+ T cells were expanded with viral peptide pools in the ViraFEST assay before sequencing. Upon completion of 10 to 11 days in culture, CD4+ T cells were isolated. All participants had two doses of either the BNT162b2 or mRNA-1273 vaccine. Each well held about 2 million PBMC cultured with roughly 9.7 ug/ml peptides and about 9.7 IU/ml IL-2. The germline V gene encodes CDR1 KGHDR and CDR2 SFDVKD. Trimming left V 7 bases short and J 4 bases short, with 13 bases between. The CDR3 is 14 amino acids. In regard to this clone: Its antigen remains unknown.

Only in-frame clones appear in the TCRdb table, and some are missing; sequencing was by immunoSEQ multiplex PCR. The sample records tens of thousands of clones, just under 75% being singletons. Study findings and constraints: Cross-reactivity toward common cold coronaviruses was confined to only 1 of 255 vaccine-induced clones in healthy vaccinees.

This sequence was found in a human donor who received a COVID-19 vaccine. Sequenced here: CD4+ T cells from PBMCs cultured with HCoV-229E spike peptides, sampled after COVID-19 vaccination. The chain joins TRBV24-1 to TRBJ1-5; possibly TRBD1 for D (5 bases). The CDR3 DNA is TGTGCCACCAGCCCCAGGGCTCGGAATCAGCCCCAGCATTTT. As protein: CATSPRARNQPQHF.